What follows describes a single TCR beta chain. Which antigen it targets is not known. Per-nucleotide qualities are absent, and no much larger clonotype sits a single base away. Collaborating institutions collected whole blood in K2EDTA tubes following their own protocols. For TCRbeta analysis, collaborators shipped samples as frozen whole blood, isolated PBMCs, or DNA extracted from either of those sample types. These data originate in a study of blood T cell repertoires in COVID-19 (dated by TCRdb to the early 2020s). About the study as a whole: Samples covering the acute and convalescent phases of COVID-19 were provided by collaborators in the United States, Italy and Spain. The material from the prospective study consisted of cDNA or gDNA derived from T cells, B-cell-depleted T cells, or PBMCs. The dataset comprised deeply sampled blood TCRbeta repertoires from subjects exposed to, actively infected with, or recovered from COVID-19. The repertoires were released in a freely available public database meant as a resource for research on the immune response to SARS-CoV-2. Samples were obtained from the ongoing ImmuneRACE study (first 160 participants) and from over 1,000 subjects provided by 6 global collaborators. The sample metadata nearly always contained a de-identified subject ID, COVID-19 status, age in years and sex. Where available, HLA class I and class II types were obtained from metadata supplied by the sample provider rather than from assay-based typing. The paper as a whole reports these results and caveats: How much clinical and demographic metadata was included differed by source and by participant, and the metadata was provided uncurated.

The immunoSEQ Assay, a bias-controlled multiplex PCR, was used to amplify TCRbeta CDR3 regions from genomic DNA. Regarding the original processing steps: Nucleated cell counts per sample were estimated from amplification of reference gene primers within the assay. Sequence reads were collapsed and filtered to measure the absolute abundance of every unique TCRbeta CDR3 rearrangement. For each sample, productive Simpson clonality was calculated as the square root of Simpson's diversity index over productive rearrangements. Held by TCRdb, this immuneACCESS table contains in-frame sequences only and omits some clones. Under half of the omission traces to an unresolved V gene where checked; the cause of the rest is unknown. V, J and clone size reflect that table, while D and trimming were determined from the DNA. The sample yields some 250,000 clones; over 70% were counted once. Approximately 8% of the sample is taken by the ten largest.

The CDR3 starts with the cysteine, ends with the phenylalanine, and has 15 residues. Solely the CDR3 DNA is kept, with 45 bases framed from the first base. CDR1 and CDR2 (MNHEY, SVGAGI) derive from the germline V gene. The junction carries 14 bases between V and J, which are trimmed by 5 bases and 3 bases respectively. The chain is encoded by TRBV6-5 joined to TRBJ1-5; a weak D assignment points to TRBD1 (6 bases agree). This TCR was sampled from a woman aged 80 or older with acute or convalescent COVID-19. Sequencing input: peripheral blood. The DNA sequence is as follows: TGTGCCAGCAGTCCTCCGGGACACAACAATCAGCCCCAGCATTTT. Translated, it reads CASSPPGHNNQPQHF.